This T cell receptor (beta chain) stems from a study of blood T cell repertoires in COVID-19 (dated by TCRdb to between 2020 and 2021). Turning to the overall study: Samples from collaborators originated in the United States, Italy and Spain and spanned both the acute and convalescent phases of COVID-19. The material from the prospective study consisted of cDNA or gDNA derived from T cells, B-cell-depleted T cells, or PBMCs. Deeply sampled blood TCRbeta repertoires from subjects exposed to, actively infected with, or recovered from COVID-19 were included in the dataset. The repertoires were made available in a free public database intended to serve as a resource for research on the immune response to SARS-CoV-2. The samples were drawn from the first 160 participants of the ongoing ImmuneRACE study and from about 1,200 subjects provided by 6 global collaborators. Sample metadata almost always included a de-identified subject ID, COVID-19 status, age in years and sex. Where HLA class I and class II types were available, the types were taken from metadata supplied by the sample provider, not from assay-based typing.

As concerns this clone: Its recognized antigen is unknown. The sample holds no much larger clone one base away, and base qualities are not on file.

At one collaborating source in Seattle, patients were enrolled during active infection and were followed longitudinally through the course of disease. Each collaborating institution followed its own protocols to collect whole blood in K2EDTA tubes. Collaborator samples were shipped for TCRbeta analysis as frozen whole blood, isolated PBMCs, or DNA extracted from either sample type. Unmatched junction bases come to 6, with V trimmed by 0 bases and J by 7 bases. Looking up the germline V gene yields CDR1 SGHTA and CDR2 FQGNSA. The CDR3 covers 15 residues, taking in both the cysteine and the phenylalanine. CDR3 DNA is the only sequence kept; it has 45 bases, read in frame from the first base. The immunoSEQ Assay, a bias-controlled multiplex PCR, was used to amplify TCRbeta CDR3 regions from genomic DNA. On the study's bioinformatics: Within the assay, amplification of reference gene primers was used to estimate how many nucleated cells each sample contained. To quantify the absolute abundance of each unique TCRbeta CDR3 rearrangement, sequence reads were collapsed and filtered. For each sample, productive Simpson clonality was calculated as the square root of Simpson's diversity index across productive rearrangements. Sourced from immuneACCESS, this table was stored by TCRdb with only in-frame sequences that have V and J called. A share of the clones is absent; for the studies checked, an unresolved V gene accounts for under half, and the remainder has no known explanation. The V and J calls and clone size come from that table; D and trimming were worked out from the DNA. A total of over 150,000 clones appear in this sample, around 87% of them only once. In total, the top ten clones hold around 2.5% of the sample.

Paper-wide results and their limitations: How much clinical and demographic metadata was included differed by source and by participant, and the metadata was provided uncurated.

The rearranged segments are TRBV7-2 and TRBJ2-1; 7 bases in the junction line up with TRBD2. The receptor was isolated from an elderly woman with COVID-19, enrolled during active disease. The specimen sequenced was peripheral blood. The encoded CDR3 is CASSLAGGLRNEQFF. The nucleotides read TGTGCCAGCAGCTTAGCGGGGGGGTTGCGGAATGAGCAGTTCTTC.